Included here is one T cell receptor (beta chain) sequence, with context. Its antigen is not identified. There are 15 residues in the CDR3. Trimming shortened V by 4 bases and J by 1 base, and 14 bases separated the two germline ends. Germline V gives CDR1 SGHRS, CDR2 YFSETQ. Then a second PCR, running roughly 7 to 11 cycles, was carried out with a sample-barcoded 5' primer and a J-beta primer mix. Each cDNA molecule, via a template-switch adaptor with 12 random nucleotides, was tagged. TCRdb reanalysed the 5' RACE reads using MiXCR and keeps one entry per CDR3 protein. Among around 1,600,000 distinct CDR3 sequences listed, roughly two fifths were seen once. The sample is drawn from a study of blood T cells in healthy people across ages. Study-level points and caveats: Nothing was known about donor CMV status, and this possibly confounded expanded clonotype changes. Investigators treated diversity estimates from one million T cells as underestimates.

The V and J genes are TRBV5-1 and TRBJ1-2; a possible D gene is TRBD1 (5 bases). The clonotype was recovered from a woman between 18 and 30 years old in good health. Sequencing used blood. DNA for the CDR3: TGCGCCAGCAGCAGACAGAGCCCGATTAACTATGGCTACACCTTC. Amino acids: CASSRQSPINYGYTF.